The present T cell receptor beta chain was sequenced within a study of T cell responses to AZD1222 COVID-19 vaccine. The CDR3 contains 14 residues. Germline loops: CDR1 SGHRS, CDR2 YFSETQ. Trimming cost V 5 bases and J 4 bases, with 15 bases left between them. TCRdb keeps only in-frame clones here, not all; method: immunoSEQ multiplex PCR. The table includes approximately 140,000 clones, 90% to 95% detected once. The rearrangement links TRBV5-1 to TRBJ1-2; no firm D call. Sequencing used peripheral blood, obtained on day 0 of AZD1222 vaccination. The clonotype was recovered from an adult in good health. CDR3 sequence reads: CASSSGSLLYGYTF. CDR3 nucleotides: TGCGCCAGCAGTTCAGGATCCCTTCTCTATGGCTACACCTTC.